The present T cell receptor (beta chain) was sequenced within a study of blood T cell repertoires in COVID-19. Study-level background: The origin of the acute and convalescent COVID-19 samples was the United States, Italy and Spain.

As originally analysed: Estimation of nucleated cell counts relied on the amplification of reference gene primers. Here immunoSEQ multiplex PCR was the method, and the copy in TCRdb shows in-frame clones only, minus some. The DNA gave D and trimming, while V, J and clone size come from that table. The repertoire holds some 340,000 clones, around 87% seen once, with approximately 5% in the top ten. J lost 6 bases, V lost 2 bases, and 11 bases had no gene match. The CDR3 sequence is 17 residues long. Germline V gene data show CDR1 as SEHNR and CDR2 as FQNEAQ (reference sequence). Researchers sorted participants into cohorts using their self-reported clinical history.

The clonotype comes from a woman under 40 who had recovered from COVID-19. V gene TRBV7-9 combines with J gene TRBJ2-2, with 8 bases fitting TRBD1. The sequencing sample was made of PBMCs or T cells enriched from blood (not recorded which). In DNA, the CDR3 is TGTGCCAGCAGCTTACGGACAGGGTTTTTCGGTGCCGGGGAGCTGTTTTTT. Translating gives CASSLRTGFFGAGELFF. Based on the CDR3 plus reference TRBV7-9 and TRBJ2-2, the full variable domain is DTGVSQNPRHKITKRGQNVTFRCDPISEHNRLYWYRQTLGQGPEFLTYFQNEAQLEKSRLLSDRFSAERPKGSFSTLEIQRTEQGDSAMYLCASSLRTGFFGAGELFFGEGSRLTVL.